The clone carrying this TCR beta chain was picked up a small number of times. Its matching antigen is unknown. There are 14 residues in the CDR3. CDR1 is SGHRS and CDR2 is YFSETQ in the germline V gene. V lost 0 bases and J lost 3, with 9 bases in between. MiXCR, run by TCRdb on the 5' RACE reads, gives a single entry per CDR3 protein. The profile shows hundreds of thousands of distinct CDR3 sequences, about a fifth of them singletons. This record comes from a study of T-cell memory formation after mild COVID-19. Study details: Most TCR clusters belonged to a single donor. The study's findings and limits: CM and EM subsets held most contracting CD4+ clones; EMRA held CD8+ ones.

Sample: PBMCs or a T cell subset sorted from them (not recorded which). This chain uses TRBV5-1 with TRBJ1-1, with D perhaps TRBD1 (5 bases). This clonotype originated in an adult woman who had mild COVID-19 (a few samples of this study predate the infection). Cell type and time point are not known. The CDR3 here is CASSLAGWDTEAFF. DNA for the CDR3: TGCGCCAGCAGCTTGGCAGGGTGGGACACTGAAGCTTTCTTT.